The entry below describes one T cell receptor (beta chain). Its antigen is unidentified. Noted time point: week 47, end of study. A 20-mer mutant IDH1 peptide at 300 ug was injected subcutaneously with topical imiquimod. The data are from a study of a mutant IDH1 vaccine in newly diagnosed glioma. Study overall: Vaccination was launched 4-6 weeks after radiotherapy alone, or with temozolomide cycles. Treated patients showed a male proportion of 62.5%, a female proportion of about 38%, and a mean age of approximately 40 years. Every participant had undergone radiotherapy, temozolomide, or both before, and most underwent both.

Data came from immunoSEQ multiplex PCR; TCRdb stores just in-frame clones and leaves some out. The sample includes tens of thousands of clones, approximately 80% seen only once; the top ten take roughly 5.2%. The CDR3 consists of 14 residues. Germline values: CDR1 SGHNT, CDR2 YYREEE (reference sequence). V lost 4 bases, J lost 2 bases, and 13 bases lay in between. Findings and limits, study-wide: Of all patients, about 93% showed vaccine-induced immune responses.

This material consisted of PBMCs, taken from a glioma patient whose treatment included an IDH1 peptide vaccine. The V and J genes are TRBV5-4 and TRBJ2-7; the D gene is possibly TRBD2 (7 bases). This clonotype was obtained from a man between 40 and 49 years old with glioma. CDR3: CASSREAGAYEQYF. CDR3 nucleotide sequence: TGTGCCAGCAGCCGGGAGGCAGGGGCCTACGAGCAGTACTTC.